Following are 23 T cell receptor beta chains from one sample sequenced in a study of blood T cell repertoires in COVID-19. Sequenced by immunoSEQ multiplex PCR; TCRdb stores in-frame clones only, minus some. The table lists 25,000 to 40,000 clones, roughly 84% of them singletons. Sequenced sample: peripheral blood. Receptor source: a man aged 55 to 70 with active COVID-19.

The J gene is TRBJ2-7, the V gene TRBV5-1; D might be TRBD1 (6 bases). This CDR3 region has 15 residues. Between the trimmed V and J ends, which lost 0 bases and 3 bases, there was a span of 13 bases. Germline-derived CDR1 and CDR2 are SGHRS and YFSETQ. The CDR3 sequence is CASSLESRTVYEQYF. The CDR3 nucleotides read TGCGCCAGCAGCTTGGAATCCCGGACAGTCTACGAGCAGTACTTC.

V gene TRBV25-1 combines with J gene TRBJ1-1; D not resolved. Germline lookup yields CDR1 MGHDK and CDR2 SYGVNS. The CDR3 contains 15 residues. V lost 4 bases and J 1 base, leaving 13 bases between the germline ends. The CDR3, as DNA: TGTGCCAGCAGTGCCCTATCCGGGAAGAACACTGAAGCTTTCTTT. Encoded protein: CASSALSGKNTEAFF.

This chain uses TRBV25-1 with TRBJ1-2; a possible D gene is TRBD1 (6 bases). This CDR3 spans 13 amino acids. The germline V gene encodes CDR1 MGHDK and CDR2 SYGVNS. V lost 3 bases and J lost 10, with 15 bases in between. The CDR3 is CASSDPQGFVYTF. CDR3 in DNA: TGTGCCAGCAGTGACCCCCAGGGGTTTGTCTACACCTTC.

The count of this clone is one. V is TRBV29-1 and J is TRBJ1-1; D remains ambiguous. Deletions cut 1 base from V and 0 bases from J, with 6 bases between. Looked up from germline, CDR1 is SQVTM and CDR2 is ANQGSEA. The CDR3 is 13 amino acids. The CDR3 here is CSVEGRLNTEAFF. As DNA, the CDR3 is TGCAGCGTTGAAGGCAGATTGAACACTGAAGCTTTCTTT.

The chain recombines TRBV10-3 with TRBJ2-1; 11 positions match TRBD2. The CDR3 contains 20 residues. Germline CDR1 and CDR2: ENHRY and SYGVKD. The J segment lost 2 bases and the V segment lost 0 bases, leaving 12 bases of the junction unmatched. CDR3 loop: CAISESRLAGRNNAYNEQFF. The CDR3 nucleotides are TGTGCCATCAGTGAGTCAAGACTAGCGGGACGGAACAACGCCTACAATGAGCAGTTCTTC.

V gene TRBV10-3 combines with J gene TRBJ2-7; TRBD1 is a possible D gene (5 bases). Looked up from germline, CDR1 is ENHRY and CDR2 is SYGVKD. Trimming stripped 6 bases from V and 6 bases from J, with 21 bases between. The CDR3 loop spans 15 amino acids. CDR3 coding DNA: TGTGCCATCAGGGGGCAGAACAAACACCCTAGCGAGCAGTACTTC. It translates to CAIRGQNKHPSEQYF.

The chain's CDR3 is CSVEAGGSYEQYF. In DNA form, the CDR3 reads TGCAGCGTTGAAGCAGGGGGCTCCTACGAGCAGTACTTC. The gene calls are TRBV29-1 and TRBJ2-7, with TRBD1 matching 7 bases. Losses at the gene ends were 1 base for V and 0 bases for J; bases not matched to a gene: 0. Germline CDR1 SQVTM, CDR2 ANQGSEA. This CDR3 is 13 amino acids long.

V and J are TRBV5-1 and TRBJ1-4, with D perhaps TRBD1 (6 bases). Trimming took off 4 bases at V and 12 bases at J, with 13 bases between the two ends. This CDR3 is 12 amino acids long. CDR1 and CDR2 from the germline V gene are SGHRS and YFSETQ. As DNA, the CDR3 is TGCGCCAGCAGCATCAACAGGGTTGAACTGTTTTTT. Protein product: CASSINRVELFF.

This clone came up once. This chain links TRBV4-2 with TRBJ2-1; D call uncertain. Germline V lookup: CDR1 LGHNA, CDR2 YNFKEQ. Trimming shortened V by 0 bases and J by 10 bases, and 4 bases separated the two germline ends. The CDR3 has 11 residues. The CDR3 nucleotides are TGTGCCAGCAGCCAAGATCGGGAGCAGTTCTTC. Amino acids: CASSQDREQFF.

The V and J genes are TRBV9 and TRBJ2-2, with TRBD2 as a possible D gene (6 bases). CDR1 is SGDLS and CDR2 is YYNGEE in the germline V gene. CDR3 length: 15 residues. The V and J ends lost 4 bases and 6 bases respectively, with 16 bases between them. The CDR3 spells CASSSHPGSSGELFF. DNA of the CDR3: TGTGCCAGCAGCTCTCACCCCGGGAGTTCCGGGGAGCTGTTTTTT.

The chain has TRBV3-1 (or the pseudogene TRBV3-2) and TRBJ2-7, with a tentative D call TRBD2 (6 bases). The CDR3 has 16 amino acids. V was cut by 5 bases and J by 7 bases, with 24 bases left in between. Germline loops: CDR1 LGHDT, CDR2 YNNKEL (reference sequence). CDR3 amino acids: CASSTLGWREGSEQYF. CDR3 bases: TGTGCCAGCAGCACCCTGGGTTGGCGGGAAGGGTCGGAGCAGTACTTC.

The rearrangement links TRBV14 to TRBJ2-5; TRBD2 agrees at 11 bases. The germline V gene encodes CDR1 SGHDN and CDR2 FVKESK. This CDR3 is 17 amino acids long. The V gene end was trimmed by 1 base and the J gene end by 5 bases; junction bases not matched to a gene: 9. Written as DNA, the CDR3 is TGTGCCAGCAGCCAAGGAAGACTAGCGGGATCCGGGGAGACCCAGTACTTC. It specifies CASSQGRLAGSGETQYF.

This sequence joins TRBV20-1 and TRBJ2-7; 10 nucleotides match TRBD1. The V gene end was trimmed by 3 bases and the J gene end by 2 bases; junction bases not matched to a gene: 7. Germline CDR1 and CDR2: DFQATT and SNEGSKA (reference sequence). The CDR3 totals 15 residues. CDR3 nucleotides: TGCAGTGCTAGTCGGGACAGGGGACCCACCTACGAGCAGTACTTC. Translated, it gives CSASRDRGPTYEQYF.

This chain joins TRBV9 and TRBJ2-1; TRBD2 matches 7 bases. The V and J ends lost 1 base and 10 bases, in that order; junction bases with no gene match: 14. Germline lookup yields CDR1 SGDLS and CDR2 YYNGEE. CDR3 length: 16 residues. This CDR3 is CASSVLGGRRVGEQFF. The CDR3 bases are TGTGCCAGCAGCGTATTGGGAGGGAGGCGTGTGGGCGAGCAGTTCTTC.

The chain is built from TRBV6-2 or TRBV6-3 and TRBJ2-5, with 14 bases identical to TRBD2. The CDR3 has 17 residues. The germline V gene has CDR1 MNHEY and CDR2 SVGEGT. V was clipped by 4 bases and J by 4 bases; unmatched bases: 8. This CDR3 is CASSWRGLAGDGETQYF. The CDR3 DNA is TGTGCCAGCAGTTGGAGGGGACTAGCGGGGGATGGAGAGACCCAGTACTTC.

V usage is TRBV5-1 and J usage is TRBJ2-3, with 14 bases that match TRBD2. This CDR3 contains 16 residues. Germline values: CDR1 SGHRS, CDR2 YFSETQ. Trimming cost V 4 bases and J 6 bases; bases outside gene matches: 7. This CDR3 reads CASSPGLAGASDTQYF. The CDR3 DNA reads as TGCGCCAGCAGCCCGGGACTAGCGGGAGCGAGTGATACGCAGTATTTT.

This chain links TRBV19 with TRBJ1-2; D gene ambiguous. Between the trimmed V and J ends, which lost 4 bases and 8 bases, there was a span of 17 bases. Per the germline V gene, CDR1 is LNHDA and CDR2 is SQIVND (reference sequence). The CDR3 runs 14 residues. The chain's CDR3 is CASSTRVREVGYTF. CDR3 nucleotide sequence: TGTGCCAGTAGTACCCGAGTTAGGGAGGTCGGCTACACCTTC.

This clone showed up just once. V usage is TRBV14 and J usage is TRBJ2-2, with 8 bases aligning to TRBD2. With V trimmed by 4 bases and J by 5 bases, 12 bases remained unmatched. The germline V gene encodes CDR1 SGHDN and CDR2 FVKESK. CDR3 length: 17 residues. In DNA form, the CDR3 reads TGTGCCAGCAGCCCCATCGGGAGGGGGGCTTGGACCGGGGAGCTGTTTTTT. As protein: CASSPIGRGAWTGELFF.

This chain links TRBV5-1 with TRBJ2-1; TRBD2 is a possible D gene (6 bases). CDR1 is SGHRS, CDR2 YFSETQ, per germline. The CDR3 totals 14 residues. V lost 6 bases to trimming and J lost 2 bases, with 12 bases between them. This chain's CDR3 is CASTWDSPYNEQFF. Here the CDR3 DNA reads TGCGCCAGCACCTGGGACTCCCCCTACAATGAGCAGTTCTTC.

The chain employs TRBV11-2 and TRBJ1-3; tentative D call: TRBD1 (5 bases). V dropped 6 bases and J dropped 3 bases, with 12 bases sitting between them. Germline CDR1 is SGHAT and CDR2 is FQNNGV. This CDR3 is built from 14 residues. CDR3 DNA: TGTGCCAGCAGATTGGGGGGGAATGGAAACACCATATATTTT. This codes for CASRLGGNGNTIYF.

The chain recombines TRBV5-1 with TRBJ1-6, with TRBD1 matching 11 bases. This CDR3 is built from 15 residues. Looked up from germline, CDR1 is SGHRS and CDR2 is YFSETQ. V was clipped by 4 bases and J by 10 bases; unmatched bases: 7. DNA of the CDR3: TGCGCCAGCAGCGTAAAGGGACAGGGGGGATCACCCCTCCACTTT. Its protein product is CASSVKGQGGSPLHF.

The chain combines TRBV19 with TRBJ1-5; D is possibly TRBD1 (6 bases). The CDR3 is 15 residues long. Germline V CDR1 and CDR2: LNHDA, SQIVND (reference sequence). V was clipped by 4 bases and J by 1 base, with 11 bases between them. This CDR3 reads CASSTFQGSNQPQHF. The CDR3, as DNA: TGTGCCAGTAGTACGTTCCAGGGGAGCAATCAGCCCCAGCATTTT.

The V gene is TRBV19, the J gene TRBJ2-3, with TRBD2 as a possible D gene (6 bases). From germline, CDR1 is LNHDA and CDR2 SQIVND (reference sequence). The CDR3 sequence is 15 residues long. The V end lost 7 bases, the J end lost 1 base, and 15 bases lay between the germline ends. CDR3 bases: TGTGCCAGTACTCGTAGCGGAGAGGGCACAGATACGCAGTATTTT. Protein sequence: CASTRSGEGTDTQYF.